This TCR beta chain originates from a study of OX40 agonist ivuxolimab in advanced cancers. About the investigation overall: Ivuxolimab was a fully human IgG2 agonistic monoclonal antibody targeting the costimulatory receptor OX40 (CD134). Of the roughly 51 patients in dose escalation, approximately 20 had hepatocellular carcinoma, about 15 had melanoma, 9 had renal cell carcinoma and 9 had head and neck cancer. The paper reports the monotherapy dose-escalation portion (N = 52 patients) of the phase I ivuxolimab trial. In the dose-escalation cohort, more than 75% of patients were male, and the mean age was approximately 60 years, with a range of roughly 20 to 80. Peripheral TCRbeta sequencing aimed to test whether ivuxolimab altered TCR sequence diversity and caused clonal T-cell expansion. Intravenous ivuxolimab was administered to patients every 2 weeks at six dose levels: 0.01, 0.1, 0.3, 1.5, 3 and 10 mg/kg. Patients were allowed to have had prior anti-PD-1, anti-PD-L1 or anti-CTLA-4 therapy, and around 40% of the dose-escalation patients had previously received checkpoint inhibitors. Three dose-escalation patients achieved partial responses, one with hepatocellular carcinoma and two with cutaneous melanoma.

Patients with a history of autoimmune disease or receiving systemic immunosuppression were excluded from the trial. Peripheral blood for TCR sequencing was collected from all dose cohorts at baseline, on cycle 4 day 1, and on cycle 7 day 1. The samples were taken from a phase I, first-in-human, multicenter, open-label dose-escalation trial of ivuxolimab. Adults with locally advanced or metastatic head and neck squamous cell, hepatocellular, melanoma or renal cell carcinoma were enrolled in the trial. Before TCR sequencing, CD4+ and CD8+ T cells were separately sorted from peripheral blood. The study at large found these results: Low levels of normalized T-cell clonal expansion were also seen in some patients who did not respond. Which antigens the clonally expanded peripheral T cells were specific for was not determined. At doses of 0.1 to 3.0 mg/kg, clonal expansion of both CD4+ and CD8+ blood T cells was observed from baseline to week 6. Partial responders in the 0.1-3.0 mg/kg groups had among the lowest normalized peripheral clonal expansion, especially among CD8+ T cells. After ivuxolimab, CD8+ T cells had more expanded clones than CD4+ T cells on average.

Genomic DNA was isolated from the sorted cells so that the TCRbeta CDR3 region could be sequenced. The immunoSEQ Assay was used for sequencing of TCRbeta CDR3 regions. TCRdb mirrors the immuneACCESS table, restricted to in-frame sequences. Some clones are absent from its copies; in checked studies, under half trace to an unresolved V gene, and the reason for the others is unknown. This sample is represented by approximately 50,000 clones; almost 90% of them were singletons. The ten most abundant clones make up about 1% of the sample. V sheds 1 base and J sheds 7 bases, leaving 8 bases between their ends. For CDR1 and CDR2, the germline V gene lists SGHNT and YENEEA. The CDR3, from cysteine to phenylalanine, totals 13 residues. Left in the record is the CDR3 DNA by itself, 39 bases read in frame from the first base. About this clone: It has no known antigen specificity. No base-level quality is on record; no much larger clone is a single base apart.

The sequence was obtained from an adult with an advanced solid tumor such as melanoma, head and neck, liver or kidney cancer. The V gene is TRBV11-3 and the J gene is TRBJ2-1, with no reliable assignment of the D segment. The specimen comprised CD4+ or CD8+ T cells sorted from blood, sampled in a trial of the OX40 agonist ivuxolimab. The nucleotide sequence is TGTGCCAGCAGCTTAGGTCTAACAAATGAGCAGTTCTTC. This codes for CASSLGLTNEQFF.